This T cell receptor (beta chain) appears in the sequencing data of a study of cytomegalovirus exposure and HLA in healthy donors (dated by TCRdb to 2016 to 2017). In the study overall: An earlier analysis of approximately 590 of the donors reported 250 to 300 Gb of sequence data and around 110 million unique TCR beta sequences from 190 million or so T cells. Around 320 gigabases of sequencing data and tens of millions of unique TCR sequences were included in an early release covering roughly 600 HLA-typed donors. Of the roughly 420 genotyped donors, 75% to 85% were placed in the genetic ancestry cluster associated with self-reported Caucasian donors. The study aimed to test whether signatures of past pathogen exposure could be identified by cataloging public T cell receptors. The T cell repertoires of 550 to 850 subjects were profiled by immunosequencing and related to cytomegalovirus serostatus. Along with the roughly 610-subject first cohort, a separate validation cohort of about 110 different subjects was used. The study combined high-throughput TCR immunosequencing, statistical association of individual TCRs with disease status, and machine learning to predict cytomegalovirus infection status. A later analysis re-examined previously published TCR beta repertoires from over 500 donors and added high-resolution HLA genotyping to investigate patterns of TCR occurrence. Rather than using new phenotypic data, the later analysis identified candidate immune exposures from TCR beta sequences and from how often those sequences occurred across donors. An earlier analysis of roughly 580 of the donors used high-throughput TCR beta sequencing to judge whether each TCR beta V gene segment behaved as functional or pseudogenic. Donor age, sex, ethnicity and CMV serostatus were collected together with the repertoire data. A later genetic analysis took genome-wide SNP genotypes for about 55% of the roughly 700 donors and used that subset as a discovery cohort. Every repertoire in the discovery cohort had been generated on one and the same sequencing platform. HLA typing covered class I and class II loci at four-digit resolution. The number of typed donors differed by locus: about 629-640 for A, B, C, DRB1 and DQB1; 500 to 550 for DQA1; 606 for DPA1; and around 450 for DPB1. Because of strong linkage in the cohort, five DR-DQ haplotypes were treated as single units for association and clustering. On average, roughly 250,000 unique TCR beta nucleotide sequences were sequenced per donor among 398 genotyped donors of the cohort, with 15% to 20% of those sequences being non-productive. What the study reported, not specific to this receptor: It was suggested by the authors that the approach could potentially be generalized to other disease states and immunological phenotypes. Cytomegalovirus status was reported to be diagnosed by the classifier with high specificity and sensitivity in both the original and validation cohorts. In an earlier analysis of approximately 600 of the donors, most TCR beta V segments were observed in productive rearrangements about 87% or about 30% of the time, broadly matching IMGT annotations. The cohort was sequenced for TCR beta chains only, and without alpha or paired-chain data the features that could be detected were limited. A later analysis associated 15,000 or so TCR beta sequences with specific HLA alleles at a false discovery rate of 0.05. Compared with the 666-donor mean, donors in an Asian-associated ancestry cluster had fewer N-insertions in productive TCRs, according to a later genetic analysis. Strong co-occurrence of HLA alleles, especially DR and DQ, made assigning TCR associations to individual alleles difficult. Correlated functional status among segregating V segments might be attributable to linkage disequilibrium, but an unknown experimental factor could not be ruled out. V-gene and J-gene trimming of TCR beta chains was associated with a missense DCLRE1C variant in a later genetic analysis, and the association was replicated in an independent cohort. A few of the identified cytomegalovirus-associated TCR beta chains were confirmed in vitro to be specific for cytomegalovirus antigens. A group of highly shared sequence variants was considered likely to be a technical artifact of the sequencing pipeline. Compared with equally common non-associated chains, HLA-associated TCR beta chains in a later analysis were more clonally expanded and had lower generation probabilities. A further reported finding was that TCR beta sequences accurately predicted the HLA-A and HLA-B alleles for most subjects in the first cohort. Because HLA typing was missing for some donors at each locus, association tests included only the typed subset. According to a later analysis, TCR association rates differed among HLA loci, with DRB1 alleles showing the most associated TCRs and HLA-C alleles showing the fewest. The study gave a list of 150 to 200 TCR beta chains associated with cytomegalovirus. Sequencing depth was assumed to be roughly uniform across donors in the presence/absence analyses, though that assumption may not hold. The only immune exposure information available for the cohort was CMV serostatus. Most CMV-associated TCR beta chains appeared to be HLA-restricted in a later analysis, and the HLA associations seemed to be driven largely by CMV exposure. The earlier analysis of approximately 540 of the donors excluded 15 to 20 rarely observed V segments, including chromosome 9 orphons, because counts were too low. Most TCR sequences were seen in very few donors, while some public TCRs were found in many individuals. According to a later analysis, parvovirus B19, influenza, CMV and Epstein-Barr virus appeared linked to several top co-occurrence clusters.

The cohort consisted of approximately 670 healthy bone marrow donors. At the time of sampling, all cohort members were nominally healthy, though unrecorded immune exposures were likely present. The donor tested CMV seropositive and was one of the 289 seropositive cohort members. Each donor provided a peripheral blood sample, and peripheral blood mononuclear cells were used for TCR beta sequencing. The Qiagen DNeasy Blood Extraction Kit was used to extract genomic DNA from the blood cell samples. This clone showed up just a few times. The antigen it binds to is not known. Per-base quality was not reported, and no clone a single base away is much larger than it. The library was generated by the immunoSEQ multiplex PCR assay. The multiplex PCR relied on a mix of 60 forward primers for TCR Vbeta segments and 13 reverse primers for TCR Jbeta segments. The CDR3 region of rearranged TCR beta genes was amplified from genomic DNA with a multiplex PCR assay. Amplified TCR beta libraries were sequenced as 87-base-pair reads on the Illumina HiSeq System. On the authors' methods: Across the 666 repertoires, a later analysis counted about 81 million unique TCR beta chains, 9 million to 14 million of which were shared by at least two donors. Raw reads were error-corrected and collapsed into unique sequences by a nearest-neighbor algorithm in which closely related sequences were merged to remove PCR and sequencing errors. CDR3 sequences were aligned to IMGT reference sequences to assign V, D and J gene segments. For a sequence to be retained, at least a six-nucleotide match to both a V gene segment and a J gene segment was required. A rearrangement was called productive if the CDR3 had no stop codons and remained in frame with V and J, and every other rearrangement was called non-productive. Following IMGT convention, CDR3 was defined as the stretch from the second conserved V-encoded cysteine up to the conserved J-encoded phenylalanine. In an earlier analysis of just under 600 of the donors, sequences lacking an unambiguous match to a single V gene segment were excluded. An earlier analysis of several hundred of the donors called V segments functional above 56.7% productive rearrangements and segregating when the between-donor standard deviation exceeded 5%. To diagnose cytomegalovirus status from the catalog of TCR beta chain sequences, a statistical classification framework was built. In a later analysis, TCR nucleotide sequences were compared against IMGT/GENE-DB human TR gene sequences so that V and J genes could be assigned. The TCRdist pipeline was used in a later analysis to assign CDR3 sequences and most-parsimonious VDJ recombination scenarios. In a later analysis, each TCR beta chain was defined by its CDR3 amino acid sequence together with its V-gene family, and reads without a unique V-gene family were excluded. As a way to deal with suspected cross-contamination and a sequencing artifact, a later analysis dropped 450 to 700 nucleotide sequences that were highly shared and had low generation probability. In a later analysis, a clonal expansion index for each public chain was calculated from normalized within-repertoire ranks of inferred template counts. In a later analysis, generation probabilities were computed using a VDJ recombination model fitted to out-of-frame rearrangements, and the results were checked against IGoR. In a later analysis, hypergeometric tests were used to score TCR-TCR, TCR-HLA and TCR-CMV co-occurrence, with a repertoire-size bias correction applied to TCR pairs. False discovery rates were estimated in a later analysis by permuting HLA or CMV assignments 20 times. In a later analysis, co-occurring TCRs were grouped using DBSCAN, with TCRdist sequence similarity added in when clustering inside HLA-allele-positive subsets. Co-occurrence clustering excluded repertoires with fewer than 30,000 or more than 120,000 public chains, plus five with anomalous nucleotide sharing. TCRdb re-hosts the immuneACCESS table, in-frame sequences only. Its copies lack some clones; in the studies checked, an unresolved V gene accounts for under half of them, and the cause for the rest is not known. From that table come the V and J calls and clone size; the DNA was used to work out D and trimming. The sample table lists around 62,000 clones, about 71% of them with a count of one. The ten largest clonotypes hold approximately 8% of the sample.

Sequenced material: PBMCs. This TCR derives from a man aged 55 to 70 in good health and CMV-seropositive.

At the DNA level, the sequence is TGCGCCAGCAGCCAAGTCCCGGGACTTGAACTGTTTTTT. The translation is CASSQVPGLELFF. This receptor chain uses TRBV4-1 and TRBJ1-4; the D region possibly corresponds to TRBD1 (5 bases align). V sheds 1 base and J sheds 12 bases, leaving 12 bases between their ends. Measured from the cysteine to the phenylalanine, the CDR3 is 13 residues long. Left in the record is the CDR3 DNA by itself, 39 bases read in frame from the first base. The CDR1 and CDR2 encoded by the germline V gene are MGHRA and YSYEKL.